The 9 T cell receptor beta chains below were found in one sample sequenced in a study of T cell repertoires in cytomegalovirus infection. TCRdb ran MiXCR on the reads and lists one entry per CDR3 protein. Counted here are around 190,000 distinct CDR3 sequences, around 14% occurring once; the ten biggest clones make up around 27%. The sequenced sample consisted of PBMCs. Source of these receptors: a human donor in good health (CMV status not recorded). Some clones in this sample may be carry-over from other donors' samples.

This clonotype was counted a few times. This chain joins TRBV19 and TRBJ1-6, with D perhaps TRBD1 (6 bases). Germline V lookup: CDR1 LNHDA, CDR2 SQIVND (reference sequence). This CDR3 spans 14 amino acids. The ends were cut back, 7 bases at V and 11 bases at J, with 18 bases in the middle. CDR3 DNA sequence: TGTGCCAGTACTCAAACGGGTGCAGGGGCACCCCTCCACTTT. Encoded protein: CASTQTGAGAPLHF.

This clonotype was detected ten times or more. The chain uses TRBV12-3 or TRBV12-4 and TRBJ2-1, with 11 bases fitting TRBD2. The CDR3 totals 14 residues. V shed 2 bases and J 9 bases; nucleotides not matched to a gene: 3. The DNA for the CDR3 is TGTGCCAGCAGTTTACTAGCGGGGGGTGGTGAGCAGTTCTTC. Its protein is CASSLLAGGGEQFF.

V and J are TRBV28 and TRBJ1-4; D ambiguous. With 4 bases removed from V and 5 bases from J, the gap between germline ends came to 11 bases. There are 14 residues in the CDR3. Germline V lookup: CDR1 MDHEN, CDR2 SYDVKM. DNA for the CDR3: TGTGCCAGCAGTTCACGACTGCGAAATGAAAAACTGTTTTTT. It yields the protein CASSSRLRNEKLFF.

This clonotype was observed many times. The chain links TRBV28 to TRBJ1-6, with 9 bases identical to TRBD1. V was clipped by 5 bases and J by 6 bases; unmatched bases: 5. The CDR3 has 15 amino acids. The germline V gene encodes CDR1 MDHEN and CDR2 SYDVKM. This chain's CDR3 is CASSPSGQGNSPLHF. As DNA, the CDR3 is TGTGCCAGCAGTCCCTCGGGACAGGGTAATTCACCCCTCCACTTT.

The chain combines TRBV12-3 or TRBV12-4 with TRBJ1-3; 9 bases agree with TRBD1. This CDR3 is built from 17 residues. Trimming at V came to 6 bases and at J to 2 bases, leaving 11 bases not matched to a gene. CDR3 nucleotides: TGTGCCAGCAGCCGACCCCGGGACAGGGTCGCTGGAAACACCATATATTTT. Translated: CASSRPRDRVAGNTIYF.

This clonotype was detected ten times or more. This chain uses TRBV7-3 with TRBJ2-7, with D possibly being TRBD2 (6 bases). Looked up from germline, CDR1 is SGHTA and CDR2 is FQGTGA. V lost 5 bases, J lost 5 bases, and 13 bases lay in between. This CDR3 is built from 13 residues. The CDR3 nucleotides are TGTGCCAGCAGCCCCGGGCGGGGCGACGAGCAGTACTTC. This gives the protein CASSPGRGDEQYF.

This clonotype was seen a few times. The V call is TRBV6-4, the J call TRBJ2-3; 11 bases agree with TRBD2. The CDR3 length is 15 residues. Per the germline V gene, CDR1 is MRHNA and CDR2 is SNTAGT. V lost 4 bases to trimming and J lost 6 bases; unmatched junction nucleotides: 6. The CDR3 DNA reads TGTGCCAGCAGTGTTAGCGGGGGGGCCATGGATACGCAGTATTTT. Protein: CASSVSGGAMDTQYF.

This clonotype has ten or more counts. CDR3 nucleotides: TGTGCCAGCAGCCGTCAAGTTTTGGTCCAAGAGACCCAGTACTTC. It is translated as CASSRQVLVQETQYF. V is TRBV3-1 and J is TRBJ2-5; D is unclear. The CDR3 length is 15 residues. CDR1 LGHDT and CDR2 YNNKEL come from the germline V gene (reference sequence). V dropped 4 bases and J dropped 1 base, with 13 bases sitting between them.

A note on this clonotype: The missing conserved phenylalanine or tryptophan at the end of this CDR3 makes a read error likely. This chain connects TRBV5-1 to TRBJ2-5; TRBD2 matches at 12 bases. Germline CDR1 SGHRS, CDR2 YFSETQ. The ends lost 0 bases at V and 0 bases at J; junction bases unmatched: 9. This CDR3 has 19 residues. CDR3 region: CASSLAASSGGAYQETQYV. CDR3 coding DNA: TGCGCCAGCAGCTTGGCGGCTTCTAGCGGGGGGGCTTACCAAGAGACCCAGTACGTC.